These 9 T cell receptor beta chains originate from one sample sequenced in a study of T cell responses to AZD1222 COVID-19 vaccine (dated by TCRdb to about 2021). The sample's time point, from its label and the paper: baseline before first vaccination. Library preparation used the immunoSEQ multiplex PCR assay. TCRdb retrieved this table from immuneACCESS and kept in-frame rearrangements only. Not all clones are present; in checked studies, unresolved V genes account for under half, and no reason is known for the remainder. The sample table contains about 130,000 clones; only one count was recorded for 70% to 90% of them. The ten largest clones capture about 1.5% of the sample. Material: peripheral blood, obtained on day 0 of AZD1222 vaccination. The receptors were gathered from an adult in good health.

V gene TRBV19 combines with J gene TRBJ2-5; 7 nucleotides match TRBD1. The CDR3 sequence is 14 residues long. Germline-derived CDR1 and CDR2 are LNHDA and SQIVND (reference sequence). V shed 4 bases and J 9 bases; nucleotides not matched to a gene: 11. CDR3 DNA: TGTGCCAGTAGTAAACAGGGGTCGGGAAGAGCCCAGTACTTC. This translates into CASSKQGSGRAQYF.

This rearrangement joins TRBV25-1 to TRBJ1-2; possibly TRBD1 for D (6 bases). The CDR3 loop spans 16 amino acids. Germline CDR1 and CDR2: MGHDK and SYGVNS. V was cut by 3 bases and J by 4 bases, with 18 bases left in between. Here the CDR3 DNA reads TGTGCCAGCAGTGATCTCACCTCGACAGGAGTCTATGGCTACACCTTC. Protein product: CASSDLTSTGVYGYTF.

Only one count was recorded for this clone. V gene TRBV24-1 combines with J gene TRBJ2-7; 12 bases map to TRBD2. J gave up 5 bases and V 7 bases, and 2 bases lay outside the gene matches. The CDR3 covers 13 residues. Germline lookup yields CDR1 KGHDR and CDR2 SFDVKD. CDR3 sequence reads: CATSRLAGDEQYF. CDR3 bases: TGTGCCACCAGCAGACTAGCGGGAGACGAGCAGTACTTC.

This clone appeared a single time. V gene TRBV30 combines with J gene TRBJ1-5, with 10 bases fitting TRBD1. CDR1 is GTSNPN and CDR2 is SVGIG in the germline V gene (reference sequence). This CDR3 region has 15 residues. Germline trimming cut 3 bases from V and 9 bases from J; bases unmatched to any gene: 11. This CDR3 reads CAWSPRTGGFAPQHF. The DNA of the CDR3 is TGTGCCTGGAGCCCCAGGACAGGGGGGTTTGCGCCCCAGCATTTT. Drawing the rest from reference TRBV30 and TRBJ1-5, the complete variable domain is SQTIHQWPATLVQPVGSPLSLECTVEGTSNPNLYWYRQAAGRGLQLLFYSVGIGQISSEVPQNLSASRPQDRQFILSSKKLLLSDSGFYLCAWSPRTGGFAPQHFGDGTRLSIL.

J is TRBJ2-3 and V is TRBV29-1; the D gene could be TRBD1 or TRBD2 (6 bases each). Per the germline V gene, CDR1 is SQVTM and CDR2 is ANQGSEA. V was shortened by 7 bases and J by 4 bases, with 12 bases between the two germline ends. This CDR3 contains 12 residues. CDR3 sequence reads: CSGGTIADTQYF. For the CDR3, the DNA is TGCAGCGGCGGGACAATTGCAGATACGCAGTATTTT.

V and J are TRBV19 and TRBJ2-2, with TRBD2 matching 12 bases. The length of the CDR3 is 16 residues. The germline V gene has CDR1 LNHDA and CDR2 SQIVND (reference sequence). V trimming: 9 bases; J trimming: 3 bases; junction bases outside the gene matches: 8. This CDR3 is CASSGLAGFYTGELFF. CDR3 DNA: TGTGCCAGCTCAGGACTAGCGGGATTTTACACCGGGGAGCTGTTTTTT. Full variable domain (outside the CDR3, taken from reference TRBV19 and TRBJ2-2): DGGITQSPKYLFRKEGQNVTLSCEQNLNHDAMYWYRQDPGQGLRLIYYSQIVNDFQKGDIAEGYSVSREKKESFPLTVTSAQKNPTAFYLCASSGLAGFYTGELFFGEGSRLTVL.

The CDR3 spells CASSLARQGAGEKLFF. The CDR3 nucleotides read TGTGCCAGCAGCTTAGCGCGGCAGGGCGCTGGTGAAAAACTGTTTTTT. The V and J genes are TRBV7-2 and TRBJ1-4, with a tentative D call TRBD1 (5 bases). This CDR3 region has 16 residues. CDR1 and CDR2 from the germline V gene are SGHTA and FQGNSA. The V end was cut by 0 bases, the J end by 7 bases, with 15 bases between.

The V and J genes are TRBV6-4 and TRBJ2-1; D remains ambiguous. The CDR3 runs to 14 residues. Per the germline V gene, CDR1 is MRHNA and CDR2 is SNTAGT. The V end was cut by 6 bases, the J end by 6 bases, with 15 bases between. The CDR3 DNA follows: TGTGCCAGCAGCAAAGAGGCCTTAGGCAATGAGCAGTTCTTC. This encodes CASSKEALGNEQFF.

The chain has TRBV30 and TRBJ2-1; 9 bases fit TRBD2. CDR3 length: 15 residues. Trimming removed 3 bases from V and 6 bases from J; junction bases left unmatched: 9. Germline CDR1 GTSNPN, CDR2 SVGIG (reference sequence). CDR3 in DNA: TGTGCCTGGAGCGGATGGCGGGGGGGCGGCAATGAGCAGTTCTTC. This sequence encodes CAWSGWRGGGNEQFF.